This TCR beta chain was identified during a study of cytomegalovirus exposure and HLA in healthy donors. Overall study context: HLA-typed donors were the source of approximately 88 million unique TCRs held in an early data release. Findings and caveats of the study: Associated with cytomegalovirus, according to the listing, were some 150 TCR beta chains. According to a later analysis, donors in an Asian-associated ancestry cluster reportedly had fewer N-insertions than the roughly 660-donor mean.

V dropped 4 bases and J dropped 6; count of bases not matched to a gene: 3. This CDR3 comprises 12 residues. CDR1 and CDR2 from the germline V gene are SGDLS and YYNGEE. With regard to this clone: Its antigen is unknown. Distinct nucleotide sequences in the sample also encode this CDR3.

Primers for the PCR totalled 60 Vbeta and 13 Jbeta. Data came from immunoSEQ multiplex PCR; TCRdb stores just in-frame clones and leaves some out. The table records about 130,000 clones, about 79% of them present only once. V gene TRBV9 combines with J gene TRBJ1-2; 7 nucleotides align to TRBD1. Sequenced sample: PBMCs. The sequence was obtained from a man between 45 and 60 years old in good health and CMV-seronegative. CDR3 nucleotide sequence: TGTGCCAGCAGCCTCACAGGGGATGGCTACACCTTC. Translated: CASSLTGDGYTF. The whole variable domain, remainder taken from reference TRBV9 and TRBJ1-2, is DSGVTQTPKHLITATGQRVTLRCSPRSGDLSVYWYQQSLDQGLQFLIQYYNGEERAKGNILERFSAQQFPDLHSELNLSSLELGDSALYFCASSLTGDGYTFGSGTRLTVV.